The rows below give T cell receptor beta chains drawn from one sample of a study of CD8 T cells in Susac syndrome. TCRdb reprocessed the immunoSEQ multiplex PCR reads via MiXCR and lists one record per CDR3 protein. The sample has approximately 120,000 distinct CDR3 sequences, about 94% seen once; the top ten hold 0.087%. The sequencing input was CD4+ T cells from PBMCs. These receptors came from a human donor in good health. CDR3s include the opening cysteine and the closing phenylalanine or tryptophan. D genes are given only for firm matches. The size field is filled for only some rows; it gives once, few, many or a size class.

clone_size: once
d_call: TRBD1
v_call: TRBV12-3/TRBV12-4
j_call: TRBJ1-1
cdr3_nt: TGTGCCAGCAGAGGACAGGGGATGGGTGAAGCTTTCTTT
cdr3_aa: CASRGQGMGEAFF

clone_size: .
d_call: TRBD2
v_call: TRBV27
j_call: TRBJ2-1
cdr3_nt: TGTGCCAGCAGTTTACGGTCACTAGCGGGAGATGGGAATGAGCAGTTCTTC
cdr3_aa: CASSLRSLAGDGNEQFF

clone_size: .
d_call: TRBD2
v_call: TRBV9
j_call: TRBJ2-3
cdr3_nt: TGTGCCAGCAACGTCGGGGGGTTCACAGATACGCAGTATTTT
cdr3_aa: CASNVGGFTDTQYF

clone_size: .
d_call: .
v_call: TRBV30
j_call: TRBJ1-2
cdr3_nt: TGTGCCTGGAGTCCGTTGGGGGCAGGGGAGATTGGCTACACCTTC
cdr3_aa: CAWSPLGAGEIGYTF

clone_size: once
d_call: TRBD1
v_call: TRBV13
j_call: TRBJ2-4
cdr3_nt: TGTGCCAGCAGCTTAAGAGGGGGCGATGACATTCAGTACTTC
cdr3_aa: CASSLRGGDDIQYF

clone_size: .
d_call: TRBD1
v_call: TRBV14
j_call: TRBJ1-4
cdr3_nt: TGTGCCAGCAGCCAAGACAGGGGGCAAAAAGAAAAACTGTTTTTT
cdr3_aa: CASSQDRGQKEKLFF

clone_size: .
d_call: TRBD2
v_call: TRBV6-6
j_call: TRBJ2-1
cdr3_nt: TGTGCCAGCAGTTCTAGCGGGCTCAGCTCCTACAATGAGCAGTTCTTC
cdr3_aa: CASSSSGLSSYNEQFF

clone_size: .
d_call: .
v_call: TRBV9
j_call: TRBJ2-2
cdr3_nt: TGTGCCAGCAGCGTAGCTGACCCCAGCGGGGAGCTGTTTTTT
cdr3_aa: CASSVADPSGELFF

clone_size: .
d_call: .
v_call: TRBV5-1
j_call: TRBJ1-5
cdr3_nt: TGCGCCAGCAGCTTAGGTATCGGTCAGCCCCAGCATTTT
cdr3_aa: CASSLGIGQPQHF

clone_size: .
d_call: TRBD1
v_call: TRBV6-5
j_call: TRBJ1-1
cdr3_nt: TGTGCCAGCAGTTCGAGGACAGGGGTTATGTCCACTGAAGCTTTCTTT
cdr3_aa: CASSSRTGVMSTEAFF

clone_size: .
d_call: .
v_call: TRBV29-1
j_call: TRBJ2-7
cdr3_nt: TGCAGCGTTGGTACGGGGGAGCAGTACTTC
cdr3_aa: CSVGTGEQYF